These 13 T cell receptor beta chains were all obtained from the same sample, sequenced in a study of blood T cell repertoires in COVID-19. Measured with immunoSEQ multiplex PCR; TCRdb has only the in-frame clones, and not every one. The table has a few hundred thousand clones, nearly 90% seen once. The source material was PBMCs or T cells enriched from blood (not recorded which). The receptors shown here come from a woman aged 25 to 39 who had recovered from COVID-19.

J is TRBJ1-1 and V is TRBV7-8, with a weak D call TRBD1 (5 bases). In germline, CDR1 is SGHVS, CDR2 FQNEAQ. The ends were cut back, 1 base at V and 3 bases at J, with 9 bases in the middle. This CDR3 spans 14 amino acids. The CDR3 nucleotides are TGTGCCAGCAGCTTAGGGGGGAGGGACACTGAAGCTTTCTTT. It is translated as CASSLGGRDTEAFF.

This clone was seen a handful of times. The rearrangement uses TRBV28 and TRBJ1-3, with 10 nucleotides matching TRBD1. CDR1 and CDR2 (germline): MDHEN, SYDVKM. The CDR3 consists of 17 residues. The V and J ends lost 4 bases and 4 bases, in that order; junction bases with no gene match: 10. CDR3 nucleotides: TGTGCCAGCAGTTCAATGGCCGGGGGACAGGGGGGAAACACCATATATTTT. It codes for CASSSMAGGQGGNTIYF.

The chain couples TRBV6-1 to TRBJ2-1; possibly TRBD2 for D (5 bases). V shed 3 bases and J shed 8 bases, with 17 bases lying between them. Per the germline V gene, CDR1 is MNHNS and CDR2 is SASEGT. This CDR3 contains 15 residues. CDR3 sequence (DNA): TGTGCCAGCAGTGAGTGGGTTCTGGACGGGGATGAGCAGTTCTTC. This codes for CASSEWVLDGDEQFF.

This clone appeared a single time. The chain uses TRBV6-5 and TRBJ2-7; 12 bases align to TRBD2. The CDR3 extends over 15 amino acids. With 5 bases clipped from V and 1 base from J, the junction kept 3 bases outside the gene matches. In germline, CDR1 is MNHEY, CDR2 SVGAGI. CDR3 loop: CASSTSGGKSYEQYF. The CDR3 nucleotides read TGTGCCAGCAGTACTAGCGGGGGGAAATCCTACGAGCAGTACTTC.

V is TRBV15 and J is TRBJ2-4, with 13 bases that match TRBD2. Trimming cost V 2 bases and J 8 bases; bases outside gene matches: 3. Germline CDR1 reads LNHNV; CDR2 reads YYDKDF (reference sequence). The CDR3 sequence is 15 residues long. CDR3 loop: CATSRRTSGGYIQYF. Written as DNA, the CDR3 is TGTGCCACCAGCAGAAGGACTAGCGGGGGATACATTCAGTACTTC.

The rearrangement uses TRBV15 and TRBJ1-3; D is possibly TRBD1 (6 bases). Between the trimmed V and J ends, which lost 4 bases and 0 bases, there was a span of 10 bases. Germline assignment: CDR1 LNHNV and CDR2 YYDKDF (reference sequence). The CDR3 extends over 15 amino acids. CDR3 coding DNA: TGTGCCACCAGCAACGGACAGAGCTCTGGAAACACCATATATTTT. It codes for CATSNGQSSGNTIYF.

The chain employs TRBV7-8 and TRBJ2-1, with 8 bases matching TRBD2. CDR1 and CDR2 from the germline V gene are SGHVS and FQNEAQ. This CDR3 spans 16 amino acids. Trimming took 5 bases from V and 0 from J; bases not matched to a gene: 6. The CDR3 sequence is CASSPQAGASYNEQFF. As DNA, the CDR3 is TGTGCCAGCAGCCCGCAAGCGGGGGCCTCCTACAATGAGCAGTTCTTC.

The V and J genes are TRBV6-5 and TRBJ1-1; D remains ambiguous. The CDR3 length is 15 residues. The germline gives CDR1 MNHEY, CDR2 SVGAGI. V was shortened by 9 bases and J by 0 bases, with 17 bases between the two germline ends. CDR3 DNA sequence: TGTGCCAGTGAGGAGGGCCGTTACATGAACACTGAAGCTTTCTTT. This gives the protein CASEEGRYMNTEAFF.

The rearrangement uses TRBV5-1 and TRBJ2-7; 9 bases agree with TRBD1. From germline, CDR1 is SGHRS and CDR2 YFSETQ. Trimming at V came to 4 bases and at J to 5 bases, leaving 13 bases not matched to a gene. The CDR3 is made up of 16 amino acids. The CDR3, as DNA: TGCGCCAGCAGCCTGAGGGGACAGGGAGGGTTCGACGAGCAGTACTTC. Amino acids: CASSLRGQGGFDEQYF.

The J gene is TRBJ2-7, the V gene TRBV5-1; weak D call: TRBD2 (6 bases). The CDR3 totals 14 residues. Trimming stripped 2 bases from V and 3 bases from J, with 12 bases between. Germline V gene sequence: CDR1 SGHRS, CDR2 YFSETQ. The CDR3 spells CASSFGRGNYEQYF. For the CDR3, the DNA is TGCGCCAGCAGCTTTGGGCGGGGCAACTACGAGCAGTACTTC.

The rearrangement links TRBV5-1 to TRBJ1-2; no firm D call. The CDR3 has 14 amino acids. The ends were cut back, 0 bases at V and 3 bases at J, with 9 bases in the middle. Germline lookup yields CDR1 SGHRS and CDR2 YFSETQ. The DNA for the CDR3 is TGCGCCAGCAGCTTGGAAGAGGGCCACTATGGCTACACCTTC. Its translation is CASSLEEGHYGYTF.

The rearrangement joins TRBV4-2 to TRBJ1-5; 7 bases match TRBD1. The CDR3 sequence is 17 residues long. The germline V gene has CDR1 LGHNA and CDR2 YNFKEQ. The V segment lost 3 bases and the J segment 4 bases; nucleotides outside the gene matches: 12. The CDR3 loop is CASSQDAGQGGNQPQHF. DNA of the CDR3: TGTGCCAGCAGCCAGGACGCAGGGCAGGGGGGAAATCAGCCCCAGCATTTT.

The J gene is TRBJ1-3, the V gene TRBV3-1 (or the pseudogene TRBV3-2); D is uncertain. The CDR3 runs 16 residues. CDR1 and CDR2 from the germline V gene are LGHDT and YNNKEL (reference sequence). Trimming stripped 0 bases from V and 0 bases from J, with 9 bases between. CDR3 protein: CASSQDILSSGNTIYF. The CDR3 DNA follows: TGTGCCAGCAGCCAAGATATTCTGAGCTCTGGAAACACCATATATTTT.